This T cell receptor beta chain was captured in a study of OX40 agonist ivuxolimab in advanced cancers. Study-wide background: Patients received the agonistic anti-OX40 (CD134) antibody ivuxolimab.

Generated by immunoSEQ multiplex PCR, the TCRdb table keeps only in-frame clones and is missing some. The sample records tens of thousands of clones, approximately 89% being singletons. Comments on this clone: Antigen: not known.

Blood sampling was done at baseline, cycle 4 day 1, and cycle 7 day 1. Study results and limitations: On average, CD8+ T cells had more expanded clones than CD4+.

This sequence was found in an adult with an advanced solid tumor such as melanoma, head and neck, liver or kidney cancer. The source material was CD4+ or CD8+ T cells sorted from blood, sampled in a trial of the OX40 agonist ivuxolimab.

CDR3 sequence reads: CASRENNSPLHF. The CDR3, as DNA: TGTGCCAGCAGGGAGAACAATTCACCCCTCCACTTT. The V and J genes are TRBV6-5 and TRBJ1-6, with D hard to call. Germline lookup yields CDR1 MNHEY and CDR2 SVGAGI. Trimming removed 6 bases from V and 7 bases from J, with 7 bases in between. CDR3 length equals 12 residues.